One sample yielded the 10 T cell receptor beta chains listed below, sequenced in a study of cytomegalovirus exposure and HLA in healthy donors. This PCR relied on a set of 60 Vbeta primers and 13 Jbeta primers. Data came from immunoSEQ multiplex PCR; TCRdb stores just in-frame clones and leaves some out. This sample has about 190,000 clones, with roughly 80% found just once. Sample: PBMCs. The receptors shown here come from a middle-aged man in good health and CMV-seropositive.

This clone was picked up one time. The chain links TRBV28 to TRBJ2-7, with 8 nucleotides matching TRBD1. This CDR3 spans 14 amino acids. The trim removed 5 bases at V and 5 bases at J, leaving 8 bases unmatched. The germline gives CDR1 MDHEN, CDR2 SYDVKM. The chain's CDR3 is CASSIAGGGNEQYF. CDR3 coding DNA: TGTGCCAGCAGTATCGCAGGGGGCGGAAACGAGCAGTACTTC.

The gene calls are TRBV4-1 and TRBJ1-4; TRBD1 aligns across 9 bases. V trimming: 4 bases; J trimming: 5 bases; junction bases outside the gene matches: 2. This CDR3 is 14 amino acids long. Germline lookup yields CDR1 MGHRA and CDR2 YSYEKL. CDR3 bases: TGCGCCAGCAGCCGGGGACAGGGCAATGAAAAACTGTTTTTT. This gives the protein CASSRGQGNEKLFF.

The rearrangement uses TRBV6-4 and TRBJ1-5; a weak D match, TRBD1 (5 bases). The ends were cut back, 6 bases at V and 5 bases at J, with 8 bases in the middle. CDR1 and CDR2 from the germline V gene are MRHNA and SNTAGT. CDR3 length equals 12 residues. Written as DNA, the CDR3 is TGTGCCAGCAGGGGGGGATATCAGCCCCAGCATTTT. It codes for CASRGGYQPQHF.

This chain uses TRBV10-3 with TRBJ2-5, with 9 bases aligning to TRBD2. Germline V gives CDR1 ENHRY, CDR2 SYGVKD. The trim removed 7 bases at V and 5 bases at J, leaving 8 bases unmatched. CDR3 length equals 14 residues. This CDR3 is CAIMAGGAGETQYF. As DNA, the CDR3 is TGTGCCATCATGGCGGGGGGGGCGGGGGAGACCCAGTACTTC.

The CDR3 sequence: CASSYIAGGTDTQYF. The CDR3 DNA is TGTGCCAGCAGTTATATAGCGGGCGGCACAGATACGCAGTATTTT. This rearrangement joins TRBV4-2 to TRBJ2-3, with TRBD2 identical over 7 bases. V lost 6 bases to trimming and J lost 1 base; unmatched junction nucleotides: 7. Germline-derived CDR1 and CDR2 are LGHNA and YNFKEQ. This CDR3 spans 15 amino acids.

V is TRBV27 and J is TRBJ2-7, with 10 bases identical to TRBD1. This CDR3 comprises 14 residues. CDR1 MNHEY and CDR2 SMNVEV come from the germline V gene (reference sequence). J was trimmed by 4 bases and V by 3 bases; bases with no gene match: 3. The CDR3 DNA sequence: TGTGCCAGCAGTTTTGGGACAGGGGAGTACGAGCAGTACTTC. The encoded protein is CASSFGTGEYEQYF.

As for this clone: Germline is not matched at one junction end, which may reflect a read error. The CDR3: CANSLTENTEAFF. CDR3 nucleotides: TGTGCCAACAGCTTGACTGAGAACACTGAAGCTTTCTTT. This sequence joins TRBV5-8 and TRBJ1-1; D is ambiguous. CDR3 size: 13 residues. CDR1 is SGHTS, CDR2 YDEGEE, per germline. Supplemented by reference TRBV5-8 and TRBJ1-1, the full variable domain reads EAGVTQSPTHLIKTRGQQATLRCSPISGHTSVYWYQQALGLGLQFLLWYDEGEERNRGNFPPRFSGRQFPNYSSELNVNALELEDSALYLCANSLTENTEAFFGQGTRLTVV.

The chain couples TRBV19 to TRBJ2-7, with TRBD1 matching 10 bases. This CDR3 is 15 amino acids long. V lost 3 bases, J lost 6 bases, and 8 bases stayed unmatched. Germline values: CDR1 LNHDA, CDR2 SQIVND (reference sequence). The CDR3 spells CASSIFAGQGSEQYF. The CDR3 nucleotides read TGTGCCAGTAGTATCTTCGCGGGACAGGGGAGCGAGCAGTACTTC.

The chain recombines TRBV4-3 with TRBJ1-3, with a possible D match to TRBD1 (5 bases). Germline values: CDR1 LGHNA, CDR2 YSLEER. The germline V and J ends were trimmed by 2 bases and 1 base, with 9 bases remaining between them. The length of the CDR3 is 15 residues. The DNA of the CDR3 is TGCGCCAGCAGCCAACTGACAGCATCTGGAAACACCATATATTTT. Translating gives CASSQLTASGNTIYF.

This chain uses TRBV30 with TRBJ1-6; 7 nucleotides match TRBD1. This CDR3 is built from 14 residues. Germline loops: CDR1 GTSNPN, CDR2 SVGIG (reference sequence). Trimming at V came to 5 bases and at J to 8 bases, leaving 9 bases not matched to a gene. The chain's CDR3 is CAWAGGTGDSPLHF. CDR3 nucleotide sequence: TGTGCCTGGGCCGGGGGAACAGGGGATTCACCCCTCCACTTT. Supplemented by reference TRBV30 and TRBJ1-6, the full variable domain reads SQTIHQWPATLVQPVGSPLSLECTVEGTSNPNLYWYRQAAGRGLQLLFYSVGIGQISSEVPQNLSASRPQDRQFILSSKKLLLSDSGFYLCAWAGGTGDSPLHFGNGTRLTVT.